Below, 2 T cell receptor beta chains from the same sample are listed, as sequenced in a study of T cell responses to AZD1222 COVID-19 vaccine. The repertoire was sequenced with immunoSEQ multiplex PCR; TCRdb's copy has only in-frame clones and lacks some. The sample shows approximately 140,000 clones, 91% of them seen only once. The sequenced sample was peripheral blood, obtained 28 days after the second AZD1222 dose. The receptors here all came from an adult who received the AZD1222 COVID-19 vaccine.

The rearrangement links TRBV11-3 to TRBJ1-2, with no clear D. The V and J ends lost 1 base and 6 bases respectively, with 3 bases between them. Germline assignment: CDR1 SGHNT and CDR2 YENEEA. This CDR3 is 11 amino acids long. In DNA form, the CDR3 reads TGTGCCAGCAGCTTAGGGGATGGCTACACCTTC. Protein: CASSLGDGYTF.

This chain connects TRBV7-2 to TRBJ1-2; TRBD1 aligns across 8 bases. CDR3 length: 15 residues. CDR1 and CDR2 from the germline V gene are SGHTA and FQGNSA. The ends lost 5 bases at V and 0 bases at J; junction bases unmatched: 5. In DNA form, the CDR3 reads TGTGCCAGCAGCCCCGGACAGGGAGCTAACTATGGCTACACCTTC. Amino acid sequence: CASSPGQGANYGYTF.